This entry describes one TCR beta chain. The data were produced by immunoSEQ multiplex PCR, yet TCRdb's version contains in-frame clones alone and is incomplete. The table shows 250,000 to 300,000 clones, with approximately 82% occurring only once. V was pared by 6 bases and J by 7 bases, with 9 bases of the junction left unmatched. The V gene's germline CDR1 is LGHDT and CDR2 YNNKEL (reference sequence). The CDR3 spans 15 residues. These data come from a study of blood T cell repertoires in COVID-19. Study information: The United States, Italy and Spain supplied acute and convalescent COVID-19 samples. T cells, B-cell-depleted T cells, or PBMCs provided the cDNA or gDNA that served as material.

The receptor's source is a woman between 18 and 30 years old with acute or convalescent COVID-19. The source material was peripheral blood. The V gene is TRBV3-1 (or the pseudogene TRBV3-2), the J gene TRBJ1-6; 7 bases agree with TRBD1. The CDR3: CASRLNTGANSPLHF. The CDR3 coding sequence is TGTGCCAGCAGACTGAACACAGGGGCAAATTCACCCCTCCACTTT.